Here is one T cell receptor beta chain with its context. This sample stems from a study of blood T cells in healthy people across ages. A J-beta primer mix and a sample-barcoded 5' primer were used in a second PCR of about 7 to 12 cycles. TCRdb used MiXCR to reprocess the 5' RACE reads, holding one entry per CDR3 protein. The sample records 1.5 million to 1.8 million distinct CDR3 sequences, roughly two fifths being singletons. Germline CDR1 SGHVS, CDR2 FQNEAQ. The CDR3 is 15 amino acids. The V end lost 3 bases, the J end lost 6 bases, and 15 bases lay between the germline ends. This sequence originates from a woman aged 18-35 years in good health. The gene calls are TRBV7-8 and TRBJ2-1; D not certain. The sequencing input was blood. The CDR3 nucleotides are TGTGCCAGCAGCTTGTACAAGAGAGTCCCCAATGAGCAGTTCTTC. This translates into CASSLYKRVPNEQFF.